This T cell receptor beta chain stems from a study of T cells expressing NK-cell markers. On the study more broadly: Sorted CD3+CD56-NKG2C+, CD3+CD56+NKG2C+ and CD3+CD56+NKG2C- T cells supplied the TCR beta repertoires. The study sequenced eight donors, seven HCMV-seropositive and one seronegative.

What made the TCR beta cDNA was 5'RACE template switching with UMIs. Each CDR3 protein gets one entry in TCRdb, which reprocessed the 5' RACE reads and gives no DNA. Here the sample table reports some 390,000 distinct CDR3 sequences. Study findings and constraints: The share of CD8+ T cells held by dominant NKG2C+ clonotypes was about 1.0-7.5% in several donors.

The CDR3 runs 14 residues. CDR1 and CDR2 from the germline V gene are SGHVS and FNYEAQ. Remarks on this clonotype: Its antigen is not known.

The clonotype originates from a woman aged 45-60 years in good health. V and J are TRBV7-6 and TRBJ1-6. The sample taken for sequencing was blood T cells: a sorted CD56 or NKG2C T cell subset, CD4+ or CD8+ T cells, or bulk PBMC T cells (not recorded which). CDR3 sequence: CASSSGTGNSPLHF.